One and the same sample provided the 16 T cell receptor beta chains below, sequenced in a study of OX40 agonist ivuxolimab in advanced cancers. TCRdb's copy holds only in-frame clones and misses some; the assay was immunoSEQ multiplex PCR. This table holds 66,000 or so clones, 87% found once. Sequenced material: CD4+ or CD8+ T cells sorted from blood, taken in a trial of the OX40 agonist ivuxolimab. All receptors derive from an adult with an advanced solid tumor such as melanoma, head and neck, liver or kidney cancer.

The gene calls are TRBV29-1 and TRBJ2-7, with 7 bases fitting TRBD1. The CDR3 sequence is 14 residues long. CDR1 and CDR2 (germline): SQVTM, ANQGSEA. Trimming removed 2 bases from V and 1 base from J; junction bases left unmatched: 5. CDR3 nucleotide sequence: TGCAGCGTTGAAAAGGGGGCCGGGTCCTACGAGCAGTACTTC. It translates to CSVEKGAGSYEQYF.

This clone occurred once. The chain has TRBV15 and TRBJ2-1; TRBD1 agrees at 9 bases. With 3 bases clipped from V and 6 bases from J, the junction kept 3 bases outside the gene matches. Germline loops: CDR1 LNHNV, CDR2 YYDKDF (reference sequence). CDR3 size: 14 residues. The CDR3 DNA follows: TGTGCCACCAGCAGGGACAGGGGAAGCAATGAGCAGTTCTTC. Protein product: CATSRDRGSNEQFF. The whole variable domain, filled in from reference TRBV15 and TRBJ2-1, reads DAMVIQNPRYQVTQFGKPVTLSCSQTLNHNVMYWYQQKSSQAPKLLFHYYDKDFNNEADTPDNFQSRRPNTSFCFLDIRSPGLGDTAMYLCATSRDRGSNEQFFGPGTRLTVL.

The chain recombines TRBV5-1 with TRBJ2-7; TRBD1 matches 9 bases. The CDR3 sequence is 15 residues long. CDR1 is SGHRS and CDR2 is YFSETQ in the germline V gene. The junction had 13 bases not matched to a gene; V was cut back by 3 bases and J by 9 bases. Here the CDR3 reads CASSSFTSGTGWQYF. CDR3 nucleotide sequence: TGCGCCAGCAGCTCATTTACTTCCGGGACAGGGTGGCAGTACTTC.

This clone is a singleton in its sample. The chain is built from TRBV9 and TRBJ2-7; either TRBD1 or TRBD2 may fit D (5 bases each). This CDR3 has 14 residues. Between the trimmed V and J ends, which lost 2 bases and 2 bases, there was a span of 11 bases. Germline CDR1 SGDLS, CDR2 YYNGEE. The DNA for the CDR3 is TGTGCCAGCAGCGTTGGGACCGCAGCCTACGAGCAGTACTTC. Translating it yields CASSVGTAAYEQYF.

The V and J genes are TRBV6-5 and TRBJ1-2, with D uncertain. The ends were cut back, 0 bases at V and 7 bases at J, with 12 bases in the middle. This CDR3 has 14 amino acids. CDR1 is MNHEY, CDR2 SVGAGI, per germline. The CDR3 protein is CASSYSSGSFGYTF. The CDR3 region has the DNA TGTGCCAGCAGTTACTCATCTGGGTCATTTGGCTACACCTTC.

This chain links TRBV5-1 with TRBJ1-5; D is ambiguous. Germline CDR1 is SGHRS and CDR2 is YFSETQ. Deletions cut 4 bases from V and 0 bases from J, with 8 bases between. The CDR3 covers 14 residues. CDR3 nucleotides: TGCGCCAGCAGCCCTGACATTAGCAATCAGCCCCAGCATTTT. Protein: CASSPDISNQPQHF.

V and J are TRBV30 and TRBJ2-3, with 11 bases matching TRBD2. The V segment lost 2 bases and the J segment 2 bases; nucleotides outside the gene matches: 12. Germline CDR1 reads GTSNPN; CDR2 reads SVGIG (reference sequence). This CDR3 contains 18 residues. CDR3 in amino acids: CAWSRPRTSGFLTDTQYF. The CDR3 nucleotides read TGTGCCTGGAGTAGACCTCGGACTAGCGGGTTCCTCACAGATACGCAGTATTTT. Complete variable domain (other parts from reference TRBV30 and TRBJ2-3): SQTIHQWPATLVQPVGSPLSLECTVEGTSNPNLYWYRQAAGRGLQLLFYSVGIGQISSEVPQNLSASRPQDRQFILSSKKLLLSDSGFYLCAWSRPRTSGFLTDTQYFGPGTRLTVL.

In its sample, this clone was seen once. The chain carries TRBV2 and TRBJ2-3, with 8 bases matching TRBD1. The junction had 10 bases not matched to a gene; V was cut back by 4 bases and J by 4 bases. Germline V gene sequence: CDR1 SNHLY, CDR2 FYNNEI. The CDR3 runs to 16 residues. The CDR3 region has the DNA TGTGCCAGCAGTGGAAGGACAGGGTTTAGCGCAGATACGCAGTATTTT. Encoded protein: CASSGRTGFSADTQYF.

V gene TRBV5-1 combines with J gene TRBJ1-6; no definite D call. V lost 0 bases and J lost 8, with 6 bases in between. This CDR3 spans 13 amino acids. Germline CDR1 reads SGHRS; CDR2 reads YFSETQ. The CDR3 region is CASSLGVDSPLHF. The DNA for the CDR3 is TGCGCCAGCAGCTTGGGGGTCGATTCACCCCTCCACTTT.

This chain uses TRBV11-2 with TRBJ2-7; TRBD2 matches at 7 bases. Germline trimming cut 5 bases from V and 2 bases from J; bases unmatched to any gene: 6. Germline lookup yields CDR1 SGHAT and CDR2 FQNNGV. This CDR3 is built from 14 residues. The CDR3 nucleotides are TGTGCCAGCAGCCCGAGGAGCGGGACCTACGAGCAGTACTTC. It is translated as CASSPRSGTYEQYF.

The chain carries TRBV10-3 and TRBJ2-7; D uncertain. Germline assignment: CDR1 ENHRY and CDR2 SYGVKD. This CDR3 comprises 12 residues. Deletions cut 6 bases from V and 3 bases from J, with 9 bases between. CDR3 sequence reads: CAISSMDYEQYF. CDR3 nucleotides: TGTGCCATCAGCAGCATGGACTACGAGCAGTACTTC.

A word on this clone: The missing conserved phenylalanine or tryptophan at the end of this CDR3 makes a read error likely. The chain recombines TRBV20-1 with TRBJ1-2; no reliable D call. The CDR3 covers 10 residues. Trimming cost V 7 bases and J 3 bases, with 6 bases left between them. The germline V gene encodes CDR1 DFQATT and CDR2 SNEGSKA (reference sequence). The CDR3 DNA follows: TGCAGTGTTTGGGACTATGGCTACACCCTC. Translated: CSVWDYGYTL.

The genes are TRBV7-3 and TRBJ1-2, with 9 bases that match TRBD1. The length of the CDR3 is 13 residues. Germline CDR1 is SGHTA and CDR2 is FQGTGA. V lost 4 bases to trimming and J lost 8 bases; unmatched junction nucleotides: 5. Here the CDR3 DNA reads TGTGCCAGCAGCTCGGGACAGGGATCGGGCTACACCTTC. This translates into CASSSGQGSGYTF.

This chain links TRBV5-8 with TRBJ2-7; D ambiguous. Germline CDR1 and CDR2: SGHTS and YDEGEE. V lost 2 bases and J 4 bases, leaving 7 bases between the germline ends. The CDR3 loop spans 12 amino acids. CDR3 coding DNA: TGTGCCAGCAGCTTAGAGAAATACGAGCAGTACTTC. It specifies CASSLEKYEQYF.

CDR3 sequence reads: CASSPPARGYYEQYF. CDR3 in DNA: TGTGCCAGCAGTCCCCCGGCCAGGGGTTATTACGAGCAGTACTTC. This chain uses TRBV28 with TRBJ2-7; maybe TRBD1 (6 bases). The length of the CDR3 is 15 residues. Germline CDR1 reads MDHEN; CDR2 reads SYDVKM. Trimming took 5 bases from V and 4 from J, leaving 18 bases between them.

The V and J genes are TRBV28 and TRBJ2-7, with no clear D. Per germline, CDR1 MDHEN and CDR2 SYDVKM. The CDR3 has 11 amino acids. Trimming took off 5 bases at V and 5 bases at J, with 7 bases between the two ends. This CDR3 is CASSTENEQYF. The DNA for the CDR3 is TGTGCCAGCAGTACGGAAAACGAGCAGTACTTC.